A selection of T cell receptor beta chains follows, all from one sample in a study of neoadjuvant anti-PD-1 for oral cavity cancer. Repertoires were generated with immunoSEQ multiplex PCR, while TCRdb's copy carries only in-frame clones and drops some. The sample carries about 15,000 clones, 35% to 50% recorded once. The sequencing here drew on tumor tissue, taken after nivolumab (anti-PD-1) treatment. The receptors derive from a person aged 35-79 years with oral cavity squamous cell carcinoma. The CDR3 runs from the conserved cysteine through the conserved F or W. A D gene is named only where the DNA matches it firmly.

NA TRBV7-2 CASSLNRDKSQFF
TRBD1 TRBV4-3 CASSLIRGSSTGELFF
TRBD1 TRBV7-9 CASSSTGGERGEQFF
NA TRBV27 CASSPDTLAGYTF
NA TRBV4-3 CASSQARGGYNEQFF
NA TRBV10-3 CAISIREAVTDTQYF
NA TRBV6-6 CASIPAPANTGELFF
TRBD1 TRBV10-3 CATGTATDTQYF
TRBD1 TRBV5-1 CASSLGTGPDTQYF
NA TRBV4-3 CASSRGRDTQYF
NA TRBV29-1 CSALSREQYF
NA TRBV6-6 CASRDSNQPQHF
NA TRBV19 CASSMDVEQPQHF
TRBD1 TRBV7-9 CASSDRQGRTGELFF
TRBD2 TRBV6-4 CASSDGTSGGNEQFF
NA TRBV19 CASTVGGFRTDTQYF
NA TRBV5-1 CASSLRDTNEKLFF
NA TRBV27 CASSPSGMMETQYF
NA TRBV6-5 CASGRGAASYEQYF
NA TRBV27 CASSSPGGYYGYTF
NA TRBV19 CASSPRQEHQPQHF
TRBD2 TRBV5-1 CASSSALFTGGGADTQYF
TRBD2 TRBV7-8 CASSHDERAGGQETQYF
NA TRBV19 CASSTLGGGNYGYTF
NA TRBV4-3 CASSQDLQGRGYTF
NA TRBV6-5 CASSSPPNRDTLPAFF
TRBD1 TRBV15 CATSRDPGQEDVFF
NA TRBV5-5 CASSLDSRNYGYTF
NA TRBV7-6 CASSLETSNQPQHF
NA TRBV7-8 CASGPGLLSPLHF
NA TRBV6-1 CASSEGTSWDGYNSPLHF
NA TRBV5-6 CASSLNIGETQYF
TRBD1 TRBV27 CASSSPSFRQGSTDTQYF
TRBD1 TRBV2 CASSGQGMNEQFF
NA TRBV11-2 CASSLEGFYGYTF
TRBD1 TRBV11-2 CASSWETGTGTQYF
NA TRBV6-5 CASSYRGGSYEQYF
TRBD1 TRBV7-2 CASSLGVDRGTDTQYF
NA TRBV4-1 CASSPLDLGAGNTIYF
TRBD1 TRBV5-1 CASSLGQGARTDTQYF
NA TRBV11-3 CASRGGDSEAFF
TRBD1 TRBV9 CASSAGQGAWDSPLHF
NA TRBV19 CATPEVSGNTIYF
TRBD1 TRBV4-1 CASSHRTGDQPQHF
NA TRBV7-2 CASSLTGTTNTGELFF
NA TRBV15 CATSNRHSNQPQHF
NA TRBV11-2 CASSLTSEAFF
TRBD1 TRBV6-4 CASSPNSRTGPSQGYTF
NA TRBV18 CASSPNEGDTQYF
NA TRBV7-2 CASSERGGPVHGYTF
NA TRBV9 CASSPRQTVYSGNTIYF
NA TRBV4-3 CASSQDRQSGYGYTF
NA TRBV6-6 CASSRPGGGPQHF
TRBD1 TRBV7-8 CASSFAGQFNEKLFF
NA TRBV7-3 CASSLMIKGADTQYF
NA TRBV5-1 CASSLLLQNTGELFF
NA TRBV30 CAWTRGEGNTIYF